This TCR beta chain was obtained from a study of vaccination and CD4 T cells after COVID-19. Overall study results and limits: In convalescent patients, 304 of 307 vaccine-specific clones were mono-reactive for SARS-CoV-2 spike.

The germline V gene has CDR1 GTSNPN and CDR2 SVGIG (reference sequence). V shed 4 bases and J shed 0 bases, with 13 bases lying between them. CDR3 length: 16 amino acids. With the Oncomine TCR Beta short-read assay, DNA from cultured CD4+ T cells was sequenced. TCRdb independently ran MiXCR on the PCR reads; one entry per CDR3 protein. Of 15,000 to 20,000 distinct CDR3 sequences listed, 55% to 70% are singletons. Treatment specified: roughly 11-day PBMC culture with coronavirus spike peptide pools or control peptides (ViraFEST assay). This clonotype was counted once. The target antigen is unknown. The V call is TRBV30, the J call TRBJ2-6; D remains ambiguous. The clonotype comes from a human donor who had recovered from COVID-19. The material sequenced was CD4+ T cells from blood, cultured in vitro, taken after SARS-CoV-2 vaccination. The CDR3 DNA follows: TGTGCCTGGACGGGCAGAAAGGACTCTGGGGCCAACGTCCTGACTTTC. It specifies CAWTGRKDSGANVLTF.